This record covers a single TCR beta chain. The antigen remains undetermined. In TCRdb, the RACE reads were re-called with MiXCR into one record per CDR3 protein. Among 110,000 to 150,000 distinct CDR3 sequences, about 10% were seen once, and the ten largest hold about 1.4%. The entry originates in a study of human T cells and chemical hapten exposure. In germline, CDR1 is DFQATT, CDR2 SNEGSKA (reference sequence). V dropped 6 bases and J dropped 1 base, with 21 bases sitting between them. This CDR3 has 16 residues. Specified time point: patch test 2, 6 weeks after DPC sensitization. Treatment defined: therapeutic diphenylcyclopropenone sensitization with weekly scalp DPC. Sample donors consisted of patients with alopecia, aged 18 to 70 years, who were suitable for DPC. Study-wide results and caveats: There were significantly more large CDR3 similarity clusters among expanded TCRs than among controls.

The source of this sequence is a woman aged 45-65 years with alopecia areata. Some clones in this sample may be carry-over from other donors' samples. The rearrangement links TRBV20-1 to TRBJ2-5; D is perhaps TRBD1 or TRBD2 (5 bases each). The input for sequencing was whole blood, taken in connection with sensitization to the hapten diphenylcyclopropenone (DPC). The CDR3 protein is CSATVGARGGQETQYF. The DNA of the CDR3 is TGCAGTGCCACCGTCGGGGCTAGGGGCGGCCAAGAGACCCAGTACTTC.